A selection of T cell receptor beta chains follows, all from one sample in a study of T cell changes during pregnancy in multiple sclerosis. Method: immunoSEQ multiplex PCR; TCRdb's copy keeps in-frame clones and lacks some. In the table there are tens of thousands of clones, around 91% of which are singletons. Sequences were derived from peripheral blood, sampled in the third trimester of pregnancy. Receptor source: a female donor in good health, enrolled as a control in a pregnancy study. Each CDR3 is given with its conserved first and last residue. D genes are given only for firm matches. The size of a clone is reported for some rows only, either as once, few or many, or as a class for expanded clones.

>.|TRBV7-8|.|TRBJ2-1
CATSGPGGQEQFF
TGTGCCACCAGCGGGCCTGGTGGACAGGAGCAGTTCTTC
>.|TRBV13|TRBD2|TRBJ2-7
CASSFGTSGFPHYEQYF
TGTGCCAGCAGCTTCGGGACTAGCGGGTTTCCCCACTACGAGCAGTACTTC
>.|TRBV2|.|TRBJ1-6
CASSAQGRPPLHF
TGTGCCAGCAGTGCCCAGGGCAGGCCACCCCTCCACTTT
>few|TRBV7-2|TRBD1|TRBJ1-2
CASSRQGAHGYTF
TGTGCCAGCAGCCGACAGGGGGCCCATGGCTACACCTTC
>.|TRBV28|.|TRBJ1-3
CASSFSGGGNTIYF
TGTGCCAGCAGTTTCTCGGGGGGTGGAAACACCATATATTTT
>.|TRBV30|.|TRBJ2-1
CAWRARGSYNEQFF
TGTGCCTGGAGAGCCCGGGGGTCCTACAATGAGCAGTTCTTC
>.|TRBV2|.|TRBJ2-5
CASSLGLETQYF
TGTGCCAGCAGTCTGGGCCTGGAGACCCAGTACTTC
>.|TRBV11-3|.|TRBJ2-2
CASSRDWNTGELFF
TGTGCCAGCAGCCGGGACTGGAACACCGGGGAGCTGTTTTTT
>.|TRBV6-1|.|TRBJ2-6
CASNTGSGANVLTF
TGTGCCAGCAACACAGGCTCTGGGGCCAACGTCCTGACTTTC
>.|TRBV29-1|TRBD1|TRBJ2-7
CSVDVSGTVPGEQYF
TGCAGCGTTGATGTGTCCGGGACAGTACCGGGCGAGCAGTACTTC
>.|TRBV9|.|TRBJ1-1
CASSQSDNTEAFF
TGTGCCAGCAGCCAGTCAGATAACACTGAAGCTTTCTTT
>.|TRBV5-1|.|TRBJ2-1
CASSVDSSYNEQFF
TGCGCCAGCAGCGTAGACAGCTCCTACAATGAGCAGTTCTTC
>once|TRBV29-1|TRBD1|TRBJ1-1
CSVDSLDRETEAFF
TGCAGCGTTGACTCCCTCGACAGGGAGACTGAAGCTTTCTTT
>.|TRBV6-5|.|TRBJ1-1
CASSWDMSTEAFF
TGTGCCAGCAGTTGGGACATGAGCACTGAAGCTTTCTTT
>.|TRBV29-1|.|TRBJ2-7
CSVEIGGVSSYEQYF
TGCAGCGTTGAGATAGGCGGAGTGAGCTCCTACGAGCAGTACTTC
>.|TRBV19|.|TRBJ1-2
CASSMVSGIYGYTF
TGTGCCAGTAGTATGGTCTCAGGGATCTATGGCTACACCTTC
>.|TRBV5-4|TRBD2|TRBJ2-1
CASSLARGQLAGNEQFF
TGTGCCAGCAGCTTGGCAAGGGGCCAACTAGCGGGGAATGAGCAGTTCTTC
>.|TRBV6-5|TRBD1|TRBJ1-1
CASTYRQGMNTEAFF
TGTGCCAGCACCTATAGACAGGGGATGAACACTGAAGCTTTCTTT
>.|TRBV18|.|TRBJ1-6
CASSPPLQGGYSPLHF
TGTGCCAGCTCACCACCTTTACAAGGAGGGTATTCACCCCTCCACTTT
>.|TRBV7-9|.|TRBJ1-1
CASSPTGFQGPEAFF
TGTGCCAGCAGCCCTACAGGTTTTCAGGGTCCTGAAGCTTTCTTT
>.|TRBV11-2|TRBD2|TRBJ2-3
CASSLGAGAATTDTQYF
TGTGCCAGCAGCTTGGGAGCGGGGGCCGCCACAACAGATACGCAGTATTTT
>few|TRBV6-1|TRBD2|TRBJ2-7
CASSESLAVSYEQYF
TGTGCCAGCAGTGAAAGCCTAGCGGTCTCCTACGAGCAGTACTTC
>.|TRBV19|TRBD2|TRBJ2-4
CASSIALQLADKNIQYF
TGTGCCAGTAGTATAGCCCTACAGCTAGCGGACAAAAACATTCAGTACTTC
>.|TRBV5-1|.|TRBJ2-5
CASSLDNVAVETQYF
TGCGCCAGCAGCTTGGATAACGTAGCGGTGGAGACCCAGTACTTC
>.|TRBV5-1|.|TRBJ2-6
CASSPGIRQFSGANVLTF
TGCGCCAGCAGCCCCGGGATCCGCCAATTCTCTGGGGCCAACGTCCTGACTTTC
>.|TRBV7-2|TRBD1|TRBJ2-1
CASSTQRGQGANEQFF
TGTGCCAGCAGTACCCAGAGAGGACAGGGGGCCAATGAGCAGTTCTTC
>.|TRBV19|TRBD2|TRBJ2-2
CASSTAQLAGNTGELFF
TGTGCCAGTAGTACCGCCCAGCTAGCGGGCAACACCGGGGAGCTGTTTTTT
>.|TRBV7-6|TRBD1|TRBJ2-7
CASSHTTGNSYEQYF
TGTGCCAGCAGCCATACGACAGGGAACTCCTACGAGCAGTACTTC
>.|TRBV11-2|.|TRBJ2-7
CASSPSAGSSYEQYF
TGTGCCAGCAGCCCGTCGGCAGGCAGCTCCTACGAGCAGTACTTC
>.|TRBV7-9|TRBD2|TRBJ2-5
CASTGLAVEETQYF
TGTGCCAGCACTGGACTAGCGGTGGAGGAGACCCAGTACTTC
>.|TRBV7-9|.|TRBJ2-4
CASSLPGLAKNIQYF
TGTGCCAGCAGCTTACCAGGTCTAGCCAAAAACATTCAGTACTTC
>.|TRBV4-3|TRBD1|TRBJ1-3
CASSQGMGQGAGNTIYF
TGCGCCAGCAGCCAAGGGATGGGACAGGGGGCTGGAAACACCATATATTTT
>.|TRBV9|.|TRBJ1-1
CASSEVGRPEAFF
TGTGCCAGCAGCGAGGTGGGGAGGCCTGAAGCTTTCTTT
>.|TRBV5-4|.|TRBJ1-1
CASSPTGLSEAFF
TGTGCCAGCAGTCCAACAGGGCTCTCTGAAGCTTTCTTT
>.|TRBV10-3|.|TRBJ1-5
CAISDKREGEPQHF
TGTGCCATCAGTGATAAGAGGGAGGGGGAGCCCCAGCATTTT
>.|TRBV11-3|.|TRBJ1-2
CASSDTGNYGYTF
TGTGCCAGCAGCGATACAGGGAACTATGGCTACACCTTC
>once|TRBV20-1|.|TRBJ1-2
CSARDRLGYTF
TGCAGTGCTAGAGACAGGCTGGGCTACACCTTC
>.|TRBV5-1|TRBD2|TRBJ2-3
CASSLEAGGPLDTQYF
TGCGCCAGCAGCTTGGAAGCGGGAGGGCCCCTCGATACGCAGTATTTT